This T cell receptor (beta chain) originates from a study of T-cell reconstitution after alpha-beta-depleted transplantation in children. The J segment lost 5 bases and the V segment lost 6 bases, leaving 8 bases of the junction unmatched. There are 15 residues in the CDR3. Germline CDR1 and CDR2: MNHNS and SASEGT. Construction of the TCRbeta library involved unique molecular identifiers. TCRdb independently ran MiXCR on the PCR reads; one entry per CDR3 protein. The data hold 95,000 to 120,000 distinct CDR3 sequences, with roughly 6.1% observed a single time. The TCR sequence derives from a male patient aged 2 to 9 who had a stem cell transplant for acute lymphoblastic leukemia, so the T cells may come from the graft donor. The rearrangement uses TRBV6-1 and TRBJ2-5, with TRBD1 matching over 11 bases. Sample: PBMCs, mostly from graft donor cells, taken 360 days after TCRalphabeta/CD19-depleted stem cell transplant. CDR3 DNA sequence: TGTGCCAGCAGCCCTGGACAGGGGGCGCAGGAGACCCAGTACTTC. Translated, it gives CASSPGQGAQETQYF.